Listed here are 21 T cell receptor beta chains from one sample, sequenced in a study of OX40 agonist ivuxolimab in advanced cancers. Assay: immunoSEQ multiplex PCR; the TCRdb copy retains only in-frame clones and omits some. The repertoire includes about 50,000 clones, 92% of them detected once, and approximately 6.8% sits in the top ten. The sample consisted of CD4+ or CD8+ T cells sorted from blood, taken in a trial of the OX40 agonist ivuxolimab. The receptors derive from an adult with an advanced solid tumor such as melanoma, head and neck, liver or kidney cancer.

The chain joins TRBV7-6 to TRBJ2-1; TRBD2 agrees at 16 bases. Trimming at V came to 8 bases and at J to 2 bases, leaving 9 bases not matched to a gene. The CDR3 length is 18 residues. CDR1 SGHVS and CDR2 FNYEAQ come from the germline V gene. CDR3: CASGVGTSGGATYNEQFF. CDR3 coding DNA: TGTGCCAGCGGGGTCGGGACTAGCGGGGGGGCTACCTACAATGAGCAGTTCTTC.

As for this clone: The same CDR3 arises from other DNA sequences in this sample as well. The gene calls are TRBV19 and TRBJ1-6, with TRBD1 identical over 8 bases. The V gene's germline CDR1 is LNHDA and CDR2 SQIVND (reference sequence). Germline trimming cut 5 bases from V and 10 bases from J; bases unmatched to any gene: 7. This CDR3 is 14 amino acids long. The chain's CDR3 is CASSPGGLGSPLHF. The CDR3 coding sequence is TGTGCCAGTAGTCCAGGGGGCCTTGGGTCACCCCTCCACTTT. Supplemented by reference TRBV19 and TRBJ1-6, the full variable domain reads DGGITQSPKYLFRKEGQNVTLSCEQNLNHDAMYWYRQDPGQGLRLIYYSQIVNDFQKGDIAEGYSVSREKKESFPLTVTSAQKNPTAFYLCASSPGGLGSPLHFGNGTRLTVT.

The chain employs TRBV19 and TRBJ2-3; 9 bases align to TRBD2. V lost 3 bases and J lost 9; bases outside the gene matches: 7. The CDR3 is 14 amino acids. Germline V gene sequence: CDR1 LNHDA, CDR2 SQIVND (reference sequence). The DNA of the CDR3 is TGTGCCAGTAGTATGGCTAGCGGGGCAAGGACGCAGTATTTT. It yields the protein CASSMASGARTQYF.

The chain employs TRBV4-1 and TRBJ2-1; a weak D match, TRBD1 (5 bases). Per the germline V gene, CDR1 is MGHRA and CDR2 is YSYEKL. This CDR3 region has 16 residues. Between the trimmed V and J ends, which lost 0 bases and 0 bases, there was a span of 9 bases. The CDR3 nucleotides are TGCGCCAGCAGCCAAGATATGGACAACTCCTACAATGAGCAGTTCTTC. Translation gives CASSQDMDNSYNEQFF.

The rearrangement joins TRBV4-2 to TRBJ2-5; TRBD2 aligns across 9 bases. This CDR3 region has 15 residues. Germline V gives CDR1 LGHNA, CDR2 YNFKEQ. Losses at the gene ends were 1 base for V and 5 bases for J; bases not matched to a gene: 5. CDR3 bases: TGTGCCAGCAGCCAAGGCGGGGGGGCCGCTGAGACCCAGTACTTC. Amino acids: CASSQGGGAAETQYF.

The chain couples TRBV6-5 to TRBJ1-2; D is unresolved. The CDR3 contains 8 residues. The germline CDR1 and CDR2 sequences are MNHEY and SVGAGI. The V end lost 10 bases, the J end lost 4 bases, and 1 base lay between the germline ends. The CDR3 sequence: CATYGYTF. CDR3 nucleotides: TGTGCCACCTATGGCTACACCTTC.

Written as DNA, the CDR3 is TGTGCCAGCAGATGGACAGGGGCTGGGGCCAACGTCCTGACTTTC. Amino acids: CASRWTGAGANVLTF. The chain joins TRBV5-6 to TRBJ2-6; 9 nucleotides match TRBD1. With 5 bases clipped from V and 2 bases from J, the junction kept 2 bases outside the gene matches. This CDR3 has 15 amino acids. Germline CDR1 SGHDT, CDR2 YYEEEE.

The table lists this clone with a few counts. The rearrangement uses TRBV27 and TRBJ2-2, with 11 bases matching TRBD2. The junction had 3 bases not matched to a gene; V was cut back by 5 bases and J by 4 bases. CDR1 and CDR2 from the germline V gene are MNHEY and SMNVEV (reference sequence). This CDR3 has 15 residues. The CDR3 bases are TGTGCCAGCAGTCCTACTAGCGGGAGCACCGGGGAGCTGTTTTTT. It is translated as CASSPTSGSTGELFF.

V gene TRBV27 combines with J gene TRBJ2-3; 8 bases match TRBD1. The CDR3 loop spans 16 amino acids. With 5 bases clipped from V and 4 bases from J, the junction kept 11 bases outside the gene matches. Germline V CDR1 and CDR2: MNHEY, SMNVEV (reference sequence). This CDR3 reads CASSLGTGLVADTQYF. The CDR3 nucleotides read TGTGCCAGCAGTCTCGGGACAGGATTAGTGGCAGATACGCAGTATTTT.

The V call is TRBV30, the J call TRBJ1-6; the D is unclear. Germline V gene lookup returns CDR1 GTSNPN and CDR2 SVGIG (reference sequence). The CDR3 has 15 residues. Trimming removed 2 bases from V and 7 bases from J, with 15 bases in between. CDR3 sequence reads: CAWSPWSGSNSPLHF. CDR3 coding DNA: TGTGCCTGGAGTCCTTGGTCCGGCTCGAATTCACCCCTCCACTTT.

The V call is TRBV4-1, the J call TRBJ2-3; D possibly corresponds to TRBD2 (6 bases). Trimming took 0 bases from V and 2 from J, leaving 15 bases between them. The CDR3 covers 17 residues. Germline V gives CDR1 MGHRA, CDR2 YSYEKL. DNA of the CDR3: TGCGCCAGCAGCCAAGAACACGGGGGTGCACCCACAGATACGCAGTATTTT. This codes for CASSQEHGGAPTDTQYF.

The CDR3 DNA follows: TGTGCCAGCGAGCCTAGCGGGAGCACAGATACGCAGTATTTT. Protein product: CASEPSGSTDTQYF. V is TRBV2 and J is TRBJ2-3, with 8 bases fitting TRBD2. With V trimmed by 8 bases and J by 0 bases, 4 bases remained unmatched. The CDR3 sequence is 14 residues long. Germline V gives CDR1 SNHLY, CDR2 FYNNEI.

The genes are TRBV5-1 and TRBJ1-1; 8 bases fit TRBD1. The CDR3 is 16 amino acids. The germline gives CDR1 SGHRS, CDR2 YFSETQ. Losses at the gene ends were 4 bases for V and 0 bases for J; bases not matched to a gene: 8. This CDR3 reads CASSQPGQGMNTEAFF. For the CDR3, the DNA is TGCGCCAGCAGCCAACCCGGACAGGGCATGAACACTGAAGCTTTCTTT. Supplemented by reference TRBV5-1 and TRBJ1-1, the full variable domain reads KAGVTQTPRYLIKTRGQQVTLSCSPISGHRSVSWYQQTPGQGLQFLFEYFSETQRNKGNFPGRFSGRQFSNSRSEMNVSTLELGDSALYLCASSQPGQGMNTEAFFGQGTRLTVV.

This chain uses TRBV27 with TRBJ2-7; D call uncertain. V was shortened by 6 bases and J by 3 bases, with 9 bases between the two germline ends. Germline-derived CDR1 and CDR2 are MNHEY and SMNVEV (reference sequence). The CDR3 contains 12 residues. CDR3: CASSPTGYEQYF. The CDR3 nucleotides are TGTGCCAGCAGCCCCACCGGCTACGAGCAGTACTTC.

The rearrangement joins TRBV28 to TRBJ2-2; unclear D gene. Germline V gene lookup returns CDR1 MDHEN and CDR2 SYDVKM. The CDR3 contains 15 residues. Trimming stripped 2 bases from V and 3 bases from J, with 10 bases between. CDR3 bases: TGTGCCAGCAGTTTAAAGGACCTGGACACCGGGGAGCTGTTTTTT. Translation gives CASSLKDLDTGELFF.

The rearrangement uses TRBV27 and TRBJ2-1; D unresolved. V was pared by 7 bases and J by 0 bases, with 7 bases between. Germline V gene data show CDR1 as MNHEY and CDR2 as SMNVEV (reference sequence). The length of the CDR3 is 13 residues. The CDR3, as DNA: TGTGCCAGCACCCATCCCTCCTACAATGAGCAGTTCTTC. Protein sequence: CASTHPSYNEQFF.

The chain has TRBV27 and TRBJ2-4; D is undetermined. This CDR3 is built from 16 residues. Germline V gene sequence: CDR1 MNHEY, CDR2 SMNVEV (reference sequence). V was pared by 2 bases and J by 0 bases, with 11 bases between. In DNA form, the CDR3 reads TGTGCCAGCAGTTTAGGTAGGGATGGAGCCAAAAACATTCAGTACTTC. Protein: CASSLGRDGAKNIQYF.

The CDR3 nucleotides read TGCGCCAGCAGTGAGATCGGGGGGGCCGCTCAGACCCAGTACTTC. It encodes CASSEIGGAAQTQYF. The V and J genes are TRBV10-2 and TRBJ2-5; 8 bases align to TRBD2. Germline V gene sequence: CDR1 WSHSY, CDR2 SAAADI. The length of the CDR3 is 15 residues. V dropped 2 bases and J dropped 6; count of bases not matched to a gene: 8.

This chain connects TRBV4-1 to TRBJ2-5; TRBD2 agrees at 8 bases. There are 16 residues in the CDR3. Per germline, CDR1 MGHRA and CDR2 YSYEKL. Unmatched junction bases numbered 3, after V lost 0 bases and J lost 0 bases. CDR3 coding DNA: TGCGCCAGCAGCCAAGAAAGCGGGGGAAACCAAGAGACCCAGTACTTC. Protein product: CASSQESGGNQETQYF.

In nucleotides, the CDR3 is TGTGCCAGCAGCACCTGGACTAGCGTTGGGGAAGAGACCCAGTACTTC. Translated: CASSTWTSVGEETQYF. The chain is built from TRBV7-6 and TRBJ2-5; TRBD2 aligns across 9 bases. The CDR3 extends over 16 amino acids. V lost 5 bases to trimming and J lost 3 bases; unmatched junction nucleotides: 10. CDR1 is SGHVS and CDR2 is FNYEAQ in the germline V gene.

V gene TRBV27 combines with J gene TRBJ2-1; D unresolved. Germline V gene data show CDR1 as MNHEY and CDR2 as SMNVEV (reference sequence). V lost 4 bases and J 8 bases, leaving 12 bases between the germline ends. The CDR3 spans 13 residues. The CDR3 coding sequence is TGTGCCAGCAGTTCGTTCAGTGGCTATGAGCAGTTCTTC. This encodes CASSSFSGYEQFF.